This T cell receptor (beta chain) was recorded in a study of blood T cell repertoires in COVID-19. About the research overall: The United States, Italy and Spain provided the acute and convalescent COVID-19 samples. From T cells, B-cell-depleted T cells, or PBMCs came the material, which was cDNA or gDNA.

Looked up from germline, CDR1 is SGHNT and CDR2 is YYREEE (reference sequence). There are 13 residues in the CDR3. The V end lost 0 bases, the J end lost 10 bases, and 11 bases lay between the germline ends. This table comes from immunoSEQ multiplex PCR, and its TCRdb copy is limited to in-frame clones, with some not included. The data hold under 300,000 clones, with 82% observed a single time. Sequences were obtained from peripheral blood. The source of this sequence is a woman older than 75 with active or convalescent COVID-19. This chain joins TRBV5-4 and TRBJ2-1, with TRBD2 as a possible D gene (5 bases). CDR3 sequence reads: CASSLVESGEQFF. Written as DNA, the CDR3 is TGTGCCAGCAGCTTGGTAGAGTCGGGGGAGCAGTTCTTC.